These 10 T cell receptor beta chains were all obtained from the same sample, sequenced in a study of blood T cell repertoires in COVID-19. The table came from immunoSEQ multiplex PCR; TCRdb's copy has only in-frame clones and leaves some out. This table has roughly 100,000 clones, approximately 85% appearing once. The sample consisted of peripheral blood. The receptors derive from a human donor in a cohort sampled during active COVID-19.

The chain combines TRBV5-1 with TRBJ1-4; 10 nucleotides match TRBD1. Germline V gives CDR1 SGHRS, CDR2 YFSETQ. Trimming removed 3 bases from V and 8 bases from J; junction bases left unmatched: 7. The CDR3 is made up of 15 amino acids. The CDR3 nucleotides read TGCGCCAGCAGCTATGGGGGGACAGGGGAGGAAAAACTGTTTTTT. It codes for CASSYGGTGEEKLFF.

The genes are TRBV9 and TRBJ1-6; D call uncertain. CDR1 and CDR2 (germline): SGDLS, YYNGEE. V was trimmed by 3 bases and J by 5 bases, leaving 12 bases between them. The CDR3 is 15 residues long. CDR3 sequence reads: CASSGSGVNNSPLHF. CDR3 bases: TGTGCCAGCAGCGGGTCCGGAGTCAATAATTCACCCCTCCACTTT.

The V gene is TRBV9, the J gene TRBJ2-1; 10 bases map to TRBD1. The CDR3 is 16 residues long. CDR1 and CDR2 (germline): SGDLS, YYNGEE. Unmatched junction bases numbered 3, after V lost 0 bases and J lost 3 bases. The CDR3 reads CASSVDRTGGYNEQFF. The CDR3, as DNA: TGTGCCAGCAGCGTAGATCGGACAGGGGGCTACAATGAGCAGTTCTTC. The variable domain in full, with the rest retrieved from reference TRBV9 and TRBJ2-1, is DSGVTQTPKHLITATGQRVTLRCSPRSGDLSVYWYQQSLDQGLQFLIQYYNGEERAKGNILERFSAQQFPDLHSELNLSSLELGDSALYFCASSVDRTGGYNEQFFGPGTRLTVL.

This clone was found a few times. The chain carries TRBV2 and TRBJ2-6; 9 nucleotides agree with TRBD1. Germline loops: CDR1 SNHLY, CDR2 FYNNEI. The CDR3 has 17 residues. The trim removed 4 bases at V and 1 base at J, leaving 5 bases unmatched. The chain's CDR3 is CASSVRTGASGANVLTF. The CDR3 DNA reads as TGTGCCAGCAGTGTCCGGACAGGGGCTTCTGGGGCCAACGTCCTGACTTTC.

The V and J genes are TRBV4-1 and TRBJ2-7; 9 nucleotides align to TRBD1. V was pared by 4 bases and J by 7 bases, with 11 bases of the junction left unmatched. Germline lookup yields CDR1 MGHRA and CDR2 YSYEKL. The CDR3 length is 15 residues. The CDR3 sequence: CASSPTRDRVGEQYF. In nucleotides, the CDR3 is TGCGCCAGCAGCCCAACCCGGGACAGGGTGGGAGAGCAGTACTTC.

The gene calls are TRBV18 and TRBJ1-1; the D gene is possibly TRBD1 (5 bases). There are 17 residues in the CDR3. CDR1 and CDR2 (germline): KGHSH, LQKENI. The germline V and J ends were trimmed by 0 bases and 3 bases, with 17 bases remaining between them. CDR3 residues: CASSPPFPGGWDTEAFF. The CDR3 DNA reads TGTGCCAGCTCACCACCGTTCCCGGGGGGTTGGGACACTGAAGCTTTCTTT.

This chain uses TRBV5-4 with TRBJ2-7; 9 nucleotides agree with TRBD1. CDR3 length: 14 residues. The ends lost 0 bases at V and 2 bases at J; junction bases unmatched: 0. Germline V gene lookup returns CDR1 SGHNT and CDR2 YYREEE (reference sequence). CDR3 bases: TGTGCCAGCAGCTTGGACAGGGGGCCCTACGAGCAGTACTTC. It encodes CASSLDRGPYEQYF.

CDR3 region: CASSPGGGRNTGELFF. The DNA of the CDR3 is TGCGCCAGCAGCCCAGGCGGGGGGCGAAACACCGGGGAGCTGTTTTTT. This chain connects TRBV5-1 to TRBJ2-2; 8 bases agree with TRBD2. Unmatched junction bases numbered 7, after V lost 4 bases and J lost 2 bases. CDR1 is SGHRS and CDR2 is YFSETQ in the germline V gene. The CDR3 has 16 amino acids.

The V and J genes are TRBV2 and TRBJ1-5; 11 bases map to TRBD1. J was trimmed by 9 bases and V by 8 bases; bases with no gene match: 9. The CDR3 spans 14 residues. CDR1 is SNHLY and CDR2 is FYNNEI in the germline V gene. The CDR3, as DNA: TGTGCCAGCCGAGGGACAGGGGGAATTCCGCCCCAGCATTTT. This translates into CASRGTGGIPPQHF.

This clone was observed a few times. V is TRBV7-8 and J is TRBJ2-5; D not certain. CDR1 and CDR2 from the germline V gene are SGHVS and FQNEAQ. CDR3 size: 19 residues. The V and J ends lost 5 bases and 0 bases respectively, with 25 bases between them. The CDR3 spells CASSLTYTKTARYQETQYF. DNA for the CDR3: TGTGCCAGCAGCCTCACTTATACGAAGACGGCGCGGTACCAAGAGACCCAGTACTTC.